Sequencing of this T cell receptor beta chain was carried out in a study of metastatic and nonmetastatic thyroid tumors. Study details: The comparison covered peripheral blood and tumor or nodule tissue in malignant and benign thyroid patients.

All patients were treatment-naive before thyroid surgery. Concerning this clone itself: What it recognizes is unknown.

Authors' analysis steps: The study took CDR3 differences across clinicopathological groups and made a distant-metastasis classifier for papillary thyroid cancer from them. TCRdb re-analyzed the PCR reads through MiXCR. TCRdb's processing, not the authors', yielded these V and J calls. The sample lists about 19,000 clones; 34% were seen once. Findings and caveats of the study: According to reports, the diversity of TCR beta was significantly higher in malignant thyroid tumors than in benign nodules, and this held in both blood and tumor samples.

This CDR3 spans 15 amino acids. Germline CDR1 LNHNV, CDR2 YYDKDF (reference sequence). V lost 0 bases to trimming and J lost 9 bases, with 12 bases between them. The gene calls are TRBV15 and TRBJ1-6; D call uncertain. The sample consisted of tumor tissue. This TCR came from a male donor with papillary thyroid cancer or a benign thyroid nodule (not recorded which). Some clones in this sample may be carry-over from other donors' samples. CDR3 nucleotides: TGTGCCACCAGCAGAGATCGGCCCCCGGGTTCACCCCTCCACTTT. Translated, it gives CATSRDRPPGSPLHF.